The 22 T cell receptor beta chains listed next were all sequenced from one sample in a study of graft-versus-host responses after intestinal transplantation. The protocol was immunoSEQ multiplex PCR, while the TCRdb copy is restricted to in-frame clones and leaves out a portion. In the table there are 85,000 to 90,000 clones, approximately 90% of which are singletons. These receptors have no known antigen. The source material was unstimulated CD4+ T cells sorted from spleen or lymph node cells, sampled before transplant. The receptors originated from a human donor who was the organ donor for an intestinal transplant.

In nucleotides, the CDR3 is TGCGCCAGCAGCTTGGGAGGGGGCGGGAGCACAGATACGCAGTATTTT. It encodes CASSLGGGGSTDTQYF. The chain recombines TRBV5-1 with TRBJ2-3; 7 nucleotides align to TRBD1. Per germline, CDR1 SGHRS and CDR2 YFSETQ. Trimming at V came to 0 bases and at J to 0 bases, leaving 4 bases not matched to a gene. The CDR3 contains 16 residues.

This chain connects TRBV27 to TRBJ2-2; the match to TRBD2 covers 7 bases. The V and J ends lost 6 bases and 2 bases, in that order; junction bases with no gene match: 3. This CDR3 has 14 residues. Per the germline V gene, CDR1 is MNHEY and CDR2 is SMNVEV (reference sequence). CDR3 DNA sequence: TGTGCCAGCAGGTCGGGACTAAACACCGGGGAGCTGTTTTTT. It codes for CASRSGLNTGELFF.

The chain carries TRBV5-6 and TRBJ2-7; 9 nucleotides line up with TRBD2. Looked up from germline, CDR1 is SGHDT and CDR2 is YYEEEE. The CDR3 is 16 amino acids. The ends lost 1 base at V and 4 bases at J; junction bases unmatched: 9. As DNA, the CDR3 is TGTGCCAGCAGCTTGCCGCGGGGGGGCCTTGGTTACGAGCAGTACTTC. The encoded protein is CASSLPRGGLGYEQYF.

The rearrangement uses TRBV6-1 and TRBJ1-6, with TRBD1 identical over 8 bases. The CDR3 runs to 15 residues. Germline trimming cut 6 bases from V and 10 bases from J; bases unmatched to any gene: 11. CDR1 MNHNS and CDR2 SASEGT come from the germline V gene. The CDR3 spells CASSSVWTGTSPLHF. The CDR3 bases are TGTGCCAGCAGCTCGGTTTGGACAGGGACCTCACCCCTCCACTTT.

The chain recombines TRBV15 with TRBJ1-4; 10 nucleotides match TRBD1. J gave up 8 bases and V 1 base, and 7 bases lay outside the gene matches. The germline V gene encodes CDR1 LNHNV and CDR2 YYDKDF (reference sequence). The CDR3 runs 16 residues. CDR3 region: CATSRGAGQGLEKLFF. CDR3 nucleotide sequence: TGTGCCACCAGCAGAGGGGCGGGACAGGGGTTGGAAAAACTGTTTTTT.

The chain links TRBV18 to TRBJ1-3; tentatively, D is TRBD1 (6 bases). Germline V lookup: CDR1 KGHSH, CDR2 LQKENI. The CDR3 loop spans 16 amino acids. The germline V and J ends were trimmed by 1 base and 0 bases, with 10 bases remaining between them. For the CDR3, the DNA is TGTGCCAGCTCACCACAGCAGGGGACCTCTGGAAACACCATATATTTT. This codes for CASSPQQGTSGNTIYF.

This sequence joins TRBV7-9 and TRBJ2-3, with D unclear. Trimming cost V 5 bases and J 2 bases, with 8 bases left between them. The CDR3 contains 13 residues. Looked up from germline, CDR1 is SEHNR and CDR2 is FQNEAQ (reference sequence). CDR3 coding DNA: TGTGCCAGCAGCCCCCTAACCACAGATACGCAGTATTTT. It specifies CASSPLTTDTQYF.

The V and J genes are TRBV20-1 and TRBJ2-7, with D unresolved. The CDR3 contains 11 residues. The V end lost 6 bases, the J end lost 3 bases, and 9 bases lay between the germline ends. Looked up from germline, CDR1 is DFQATT and CDR2 is SNEGSKA (reference sequence). The CDR3 sequence: CSALLNYEQYF. The CDR3 coding sequence is TGCAGTGCGCTGCTAAACTACGAGCAGTACTTC.

This clone was observed a single time. The chain uses TRBV5-1 and TRBJ2-1; the match to TRBD2 covers 15 bases. Looked up from germline, CDR1 is SGHRS and CDR2 is YFSETQ. With 0 bases clipped from V and 10 bases from J, the junction kept 2 bases outside the gene matches. CDR3 length equals 15 residues. CDR3 loop: CASSLGTSGRGEQFF. In nucleotides, the CDR3 is TGCGCCAGCAGCTTGGGGACTAGCGGGAGGGGCGAGCAGTTCTTC.

This chain connects TRBV6-1 to TRBJ2-1; tentatively, D is TRBD2 (5 bases). Trimming stripped 4 bases from V and 2 bases from J, with 15 bases between. Germline V gives CDR1 MNHNS, CDR2 SASEGT. The CDR3 is 16 residues long. Here the CDR3 DNA reads TGTGCCAGCAGTGCCGAGGGCCGACTCACCTACAATGAGCAGTTCTTC. This encodes CASSAEGRLTYNEQFF.

This clone was seen a single time. Other DNA sequences in this specimen translate into the identical CDR3. The chain uses TRBV28 and TRBJ1-2; D is uncertain. Trimming cost V 5 bases and J 2 bases, with 21 bases left between them. CDR3 length: 17 amino acids. Germline values: CDR1 MDHEN, CDR2 SYDVKM. The chain's CDR3 is CASSLATTRDRNYGYTF. CDR3 in DNA: TGTGCCAGCAGTCTAGCCACCACCCGGGATAGGAACTATGGCTACACCTTC.

The chain employs TRBV30 and TRBJ2-3, with TRBD2 matching 12 bases. This CDR3 comprises 16 residues. V lost 2 bases and J lost 4; bases outside the gene matches: 7. Germline-derived CDR1 and CDR2 are GTSNPN and SVGIG (reference sequence). This CDR3 reads CAWSRTSGAMADTQYF. Here the CDR3 DNA reads TGTGCCTGGAGTCGGACTAGCGGGGCTATGGCAGATACGCAGTATTTT.

This clone was seen just once. This chain uses TRBV28 with TRBJ2-1, with a weak D call TRBD2 (5 bases). The CDR3 has 13 amino acids. Germline V lookup: CDR1 MDHEN, CDR2 SYDVKM. Trimming took off 7 bases at V and 5 bases at J, with 12 bases between the two ends. CDR3 region: CASITGYNNEQFF. The CDR3 coding sequence is TGTGCCAGCATAACGGGGTACAACAATGAGCAGTTCTTC.

The chain carries TRBV29-1 and TRBJ1-4; 9 bases agree with TRBD1. There are 12 residues in the CDR3. V trimming: 7 bases; J trimming: 5 bases; junction bases outside the gene matches: 2. Germline CDR1 reads SQVTM; CDR2 reads ANQGSEA. For the CDR3, the DNA is TGCAGCGCTGGACAGGGGAATGAAAAACTGTTTTTT. Translating it yields CSAGQGNEKLFF.

The genes are TRBV6-6 and TRBJ1-1; 8 bases are shared with TRBD1. Germline trimming cut 4 bases from V and 0 bases from J; bases unmatched to any gene: 4. Germline V gene sequence: CDR1 MNHNY, CDR2 SVGAGI (reference sequence). CDR3 length equals 15 residues. CDR3: CASSSYRGMNTEAFF. CDR3 DNA sequence: TGTGCCAGCAGTTCCTACAGGGGGATGAACACTGAAGCTTTCTTT.

There are a few counts of this clone. The V and J genes are TRBV7-9 and TRBJ1-6, with TRBD1 identical over 7 bases. Germline V gene sequence: CDR1 SEHNR, CDR2 FQNEAQ (reference sequence). The CDR3 has 12 amino acids. Trimming took 7 bases from V and 13 from J; bases not matched to a gene: 7. In DNA, the CDR3 is TGTGCCAGCACCACAGGGGATCGGCCCCTCCACTTT. The encoded protein is CASTTGDRPLHF. The variable domain in full, with the rest retrieved from reference TRBV7-9 and TRBJ1-6, is DTGVSQNPRHKITKRGQNVTFRCDPISEHNRLYWYRQTLGQGPEFLTYFQNEAQLEKSRLLSDRFSAERPKGSFSTLEIQRTEQGDSAMYLCASTTGDRPLHFGNGTRLTVT.

This sequence joins TRBV27 and TRBJ1-5, with 7 nucleotides matching TRBD1. The CDR3 length is 13 residues. Germline-derived CDR1 and CDR2 are MNHEY and SMNVEV (reference sequence). The V segment lost 3 bases and the J segment 7 bases; nucleotides outside the gene matches: 3. The CDR3 DNA is TGTGCCAGCAGTTTTCACAGGGGCCAGCCCCAGCATTTT. This sequence encodes CASSFHRGQPQHF.

This sequence joins TRBV5-4 and TRBJ2-7, with 10 bases identical to TRBD1. V gave up 4 bases and J gave up 4 bases; unmatched junction bases: 5. This CDR3 is built from 14 residues. Germline V gene lookup returns CDR1 SGHNT and CDR2 YYREEE (reference sequence). The CDR3, as DNA: TGTGCCAGCAGCCCCCGGGACAGGGGATACGAGCAGTACTTC. Translated, it gives CASSPRDRGYEQYF.

V is TRBV11-3 and J is TRBJ1-1, with 10 bases matching TRBD1. Germline V gene data show CDR1 as SGHNT and CDR2 as YENEEA. The CDR3 length is 20 residues. Germline trimming cut 4 bases from V and 3 bases from J; bases unmatched to any gene: 20. The CDR3 here is CASSSEPLHLGTGEHTEAFF. The CDR3 DNA reads TGTGCCAGCAGCTCTGAACCATTACACCTCGGGACAGGGGAACACACTGAAGCTTTCTTT.

The chain recombines TRBV6-5 with TRBJ2-7; 8 bases match TRBD2. CDR3 length equals 15 residues. CDR1 and CDR2 (germline): MNHEY, SVGAGI. Losses at the gene ends were 0 bases for V and 2 bases for J; bases not matched to a gene: 3. The CDR3 loop reads CASSYSLAGPYEQYF. CDR3 DNA sequence: TGTGCCAGCAGTTACTCCCTAGCGGGCCCCTACGAGCAGTACTTC.

The CDR3, as DNA: TGCGCCAGCAGCCTTGCCCAGGCTAAGGCTGAAGCTTTCTTT. Its translation: CASSLAQAKAEAFF. The chain carries TRBV5-1 and TRBJ1-1; no reliable D call. CDR3 length: 14 amino acids. Trimming removed 4 bases at V and 6 bases at J, with 16 bases between. CDR1 is SGHRS, CDR2 YFSETQ, per germline.

The count of this clone is one. This sequence joins TRBV9 and TRBJ2-5; tentatively, D is TRBD2 (7 bases). The V gene lost 0 bases and the J gene lost 1 base, with 13 bases spanning the gap. The V gene's germline CDR1 is SGDLS and CDR2 YYNGEE. This CDR3 spans 16 amino acids. CDR3 amino acids: CASSVEGGLSQETQYF. The CDR3 region has the DNA TGTGCCAGCAGCGTAGAGGGGGGGTTGAGCCAAGAGACCCAGTACTTC.